Listed below are T cell receptor beta chains from one sample, sequenced in a study of technical replicates of blood from several donors. Repertoires were generated with immunoSEQ multiplex PCR, while TCRdb's copy carries only in-frame clones and drops some. The sample has about 98,000 clones, roughly 95% seen once; the top ten hold less than 0.25%. The sample comprised T cells isolated from PBMCs. The receptors derive from a human donor in good health. The CDR3 runs from the conserved cysteine through the conserved F or W. The order of the fields is J gene, V gene, clone size, D gene, CDR3 protein, CDR3 DNA. The D gene is left open where the match is weak. Part of the rows lack a size; the others show once, few, many or a class for expanded clones.

TRBJ2-7	TRBV28	once	TRBD2	CASSPALLAGAVEQYF	TGTGCCAGCAGTCCAGCCTTACTAGCGGGAGCGGTAGAGCAGTACTTC
TRBJ2-7	TRBV28	NA	NA	CASSLPLTVSTNYEQYF	TGTGCCAGCAGTTTACCATTGACAGTCTCGACCAACTACGAGCAGTACTTC
TRBJ2-1	TRBV4-1	NA	TRBD2	CASSPGTSGNSNEQFF	TGCGCCAGCAGCCCGGGGACTAGTGGGAATAGCAATGAGCAGTTCTTC
TRBJ1-5	TRBV27	few	NA	CASSLMREAGQPQHF	TGTGCCAGCAGTTTGATGAGGGAAGCAGGTCAGCCCCAGCATTTT
TRBJ1-1	TRBV6-6	NA	NA	CASSYKVGEAFF	TGTGCCAGCAGTTACAAAGTCGGTGAAGCTTTCTTT
TRBJ1-4	TRBV14	NA	NA	CASSQVPGDGEKLFF	TGTGCCAGCAGCCAAGTGCCGGGGGATGGTGAAAAACTGTTTTTT
TRBJ2-3	TRBV7-9	NA	NA	CASSFGNGDTQYF	TGTGCCAGCAGCTTCGGGAATGGGGATACGCAGTATTTT
TRBJ2-4	TRBV7-6	NA	NA	CASTSEISIQYF	TGTGCCAGCACCAGCGAGATCAGCATTCAGTACTTC
TRBJ2-5	TRBV4-2	NA	TRBD2	CASSQVEAGAEETQYF	TGTGCCAGCAGCCAAGTCGAGGCGGGAGCCGAAGAGACCCAGTACTTC
TRBJ1-4	TRBV6-5	NA	TRBD1	CASSQGAPNEKLFF	TGTGCCAGCAGTCAGGGGGCCCCTAATGAAAAACTGTTTTTT
TRBJ1-1	TRBV9	NA	NA	CASSVSGGITGHTEAFF	TGTGCCAGCAGCGTCTCCGGGGGGATTACAGGACACACTGAAGCTTTCTTT
TRBJ2-7	TRBV19	NA	NA	CASSIGGVATYEQYF	TGTGCCAGTAGTATAGGGGGGGTAGCCACCTACGAGCAGTACTTC
TRBJ2-1	TRBV5-4	NA	TRBD1	CASSLDRGSHNEQFF	TGTGCCAGCAGCTTGGACAGGGGGAGCCACAATGAGCAGTTCTTC
TRBJ2-1	TRBV5-1	NA	TRBD2	CASGPGLAAYNEQFF	TGCGCCAGCGGACCGGGACTAGCGGCCTACAATGAGCAGTTCTTC
TRBJ2-7	TRBV5-1	NA	NA	CASSPYTRHSSYEQYF	TGCGCCAGCAGCCCCTATACAAGACATAGCTCCTACGAGCAGTACTTC
TRBJ2-7	TRBV5-1	NA	TRBD1	CASSLGGASGGTYEQYF	TGCGCCAGCAGCTTGGGGGGTGCGTCAGGGGGAACCTACGAGCAGTACTTC
TRBJ2-2	TRBV4-1	NA	NA	CASSQEGVFGAGELFF	TGCGCCAGCAGCCAAGAAGGGGTTTTTGGGGCCGGGGAGCTGTTTTTT
TRBJ2-5	TRBV4-1	NA	TRBD2	CASSQDSVGLAAPQYF	TGCGCCAGCAGCCAAGATTCTGTAGGACTAGCGGCCCCCCAGTACTTC
TRBJ1-1	TRBV29-1	NA	NA	CSVGSTGTEAFF	TGCAGCGTTGGGTCCACGGGCACTGAAGCTTTCTTT
TRBJ2-7	TRBV5-4	NA	TRBD2	CASSSQRGGRSYEQYF	TGTGCCAGCAGCTCACAGCGGGGGGGCCGCAGTTACGAGCAGTACTTC
TRBJ2-3	TRBV12-5	once	TRBD2	CASGLVSAGGPPDTQYF	TGTGCTAGTGGTTTGGTATCAGCGGGAGGGCCCCCAGATACGCAGTATTTT
TRBJ2-3	TRBV6-1	NA	NA	CASSQTGVYADTQYF	TGTGCCAGCAGTCAAACGGGGGTATATGCAGATACGCAGTATTTT
TRBJ1-1	TRBV7-8	NA	NA	CASRHQGTEAFF	TGTGCCAGCAGGCATCAGGGGACTGAAGCTTTCTTT
TRBJ1-2	TRBV6-5	NA	TRBD1	CASSYLQDRVYGYTF	TGTGCCAGCAGTTACCTCCAGGACAGGGTTTATGGCTACACCTTC
TRBJ2-3	TRBV28	NA	NA	CASSPGGSSTDTQYF	TGTGCCAGCAGTCCCGGAGGTTCGAGCACAGATACGCAGTATTTT
TRBJ2-1	TRBV28	NA	NA	CASSARLVSRITSYNEQFF	TGTGCCAGCAGCGCCAGACTAGTTTCCCGGATAACGTCCTACAATGAGCAGTTCTTC
TRBJ1-5	TRBV27	NA	TRBD1	CASSFSGQSRQPQHF	TGTGCCAGCAGTTTTTCGGGACAGTCCCGTCAGCCCCAGCATTTT
TRBJ2-1	TRBV7-9	NA	TRBD2	CASSLTIGGAFRNEQFF	TGTGCCAGCAGCTTAACTATCGGGGGGGCCTTCAGGAATGAGCAGTTCTTC
TRBJ2-1	TRBV2	NA	NA	CAALVGSSYNEQFF	TGTGCCGCCTTGGTGGGCAGCTCCTACAATGAGCAGTTCTTC
TRBJ2-1	TRBV4-1	NA	TRBD2	CASSHPGTSGDNEQFF	TGCGCCAGCAGCCATCCCGGGACTAGCGGGGACAATGAGCAGTTCTTC
TRBJ2-7	TRBV5-1	NA	NA	CASSSRELYEQYF	TGCGCCAGCAGCTCCAGGGAACTCTACGAGCAGTACTTC
TRBJ2-2	TRBV5-1	once	TRBD2	CASSLVLAGAGELFF	TGCGCCAGCAGCTTGGTACTAGCGGGGGCCGGGGAGCTGTTTTTT
TRBJ2-7	TRBV11-1	NA	TRBD2	CASSKGLAGISYSYEQYF	TGTGCCAGCAGCAAGGGACTAGCGGGAATATCTTACTCCTACGAGCAGTACTTC
TRBJ1-2	TRBV29-1	NA	TRBD1	CSGQGTNYGYTF	TGCAGCGGACAGGGTACTAACTATGGCTACACCTTC
TRBJ2-2	TRBV10-3	once	TRBD1	CAISPGTGNTGELFF	TGTGCCATCAGCCCCGGGACAGGTAACACCGGGGAGCTGTTTTTT
TRBJ2-3	TRBV6-1	NA	TRBD2	CASSGLAGISFETDTQYF	TGTGCCAGCAGTGGGCTAGCGGGAATTTCGTTTGAGACAGATACGCAGTATTTT
TRBJ1-1	TRBV6-5	NA	NA	CASKLTGNTEAFF	TGTGCCAGCAAACTGACGGGGAACACTGAAGCTTTCTTT
TRBJ1-2	TRBV4-1	NA	TRBD1	CASNPPDRGGSSSNYGYTF	TGCGCCAGCAACCCCCCGGACAGGGGTGGTTCCTCCTCTAACTATGGCTACACCTTC
TRBJ1-5	TRBV28	once	TRBD1	CASSPTGDSNQPQHF	TGTGCCAGCAGTCCGACAGGGGATAGCAATCAGCCCCAGCATTTT
TRBJ2-1	TRBV9	NA	NA	CASSVVWRWYNEQFF	TGTGCCAGCAGCGTAGTCTGGAGATGGTACAATGAGCAGTTCTTC
TRBJ1-1	TRBV7-9	NA	TRBD1	CASSPRQGANTEAFF	TGTGCCAGCAGCCCTAGACAGGGAGCGAACACTGAAGCTTTCTTT
TRBJ1-6	TRBV5-4	NA	NA	CASSQDITNSPLHF	TGTGCCAGCAGCCAGGACATAACAAATTCACCCCTCCACTTT
TRBJ2-7	TRBV11-2	NA	TRBD1	CASSFQTGINLGNLSEQYF	TGTGCCAGCAGCTTTCAGACAGGGATTAACTTGGGGAACCTATCCGAGCAGTACTTC
TRBJ2-5	TRBV9	NA	TRBD2	CASSVRGGETQYF	TGTGCCAGCAGCGTGCGGGGGGGGGAGACCCAGTACTTC
TRBJ1-1	TRBV28	NA	NA	CASSSPGFYTEAFF	TGTGCCAGCAGTTCCCCCGGTTTCTACACTGAAGCTTTCTTT
TRBJ2-3	TRBV6-1	NA	NA	CASSVLDTQYF	TGTGCCAGCAGTGTTCTGGATACGCAGTATTTT
TRBJ2-2	TRBV27	NA	NA	CASTIGSGELFF	TGTGCCAGCACCATTGGCTCCGGGGAGCTGTTTTTT
TRBJ2-7	TRBV29-1	NA	NA	CSGSGTPTDEQYF	TGCAGCGGATCCGGGACACCCACGGACGAGCAGTACTTC
TRBJ2-7	TRBV11-3	once	NA	CASSESLASGEQYF	TGTGCCAGCAGTGAATCATTGGCCTCGGGCGAGCAGTACTTC
TRBJ2-1	TRBV13	NA	TRBD2	CASSPTDWRGTTYNEQFF	TGTGCCAGCAGCCCGACCGACTGGCGGGGGACCACCTACAATGAGCAGTTCTTC
TRBJ2-7	TRBV12-5	NA	TRBD1	CASGRDRVYEQYF	TGTGCTAGTGGACGGGACAGGGTATACGAGCAGTACTTC
TRBJ1-5	TRBV7-9	once	NA	CASSSGNQPQHF	TGTGCCAGCAGCTCGGGCAATCAGCCCCAGCATTTT
TRBJ1-1	TRBV27	NA	TRBD1	CASSLSGQGVTEAFF	TGTGCCAGCAGTTTATCCGGACAGGGTGTCACTGAAGCTTTCTTT
TRBJ2-7	TRBV21-1	once	NA	CASSKRARDCTKQYF	TGTGCCAGCAGCAAGCGGGCAAGGGACTGCACAAAGCAGTACTTC
TRBJ1-1	TRBV11-1	NA	NA	CASSLGSQGGYTEAFF	TGTGCCAGCAGCTTAGGGTCCCAGGGAGGATACACTGAAGCTTTCTTT
TRBJ1-3	TRBV28	NA	TRBD1	CASSWDRLLSGNTIYF	TGTGCCAGCAGTTGGGACAGGCTTCTCTCTGGAAACACCATATATTTT
TRBJ2-1	TRBV9	few	NA	CASSVTSYTEQFF	TGTGCCAGCAGCGTCACTAGTTACACTGAGCAGTTCTTC
TRBJ2-7	TRBV14	NA	NA	CASSQVLAGFHSYEQYF	TGTGCCAGCAGCCAAGTGCTTGCGGGATTTCACTCGTACGAGCAGTACTTC
TRBJ2-3	TRBV11-2	NA	NA	CASSRSDGASTDTQYF	TGTGCCAGCAGCCGGAGCGACGGAGCTAGCACAGATACGCAGTATTTT
TRBJ1-2	TRBV7-9	NA	TRBD1	CASSSPGTGNYGYTF	TGTGCCAGCAGCTCCCCCGGGACAGGGAACTATGGCTACACCTTC